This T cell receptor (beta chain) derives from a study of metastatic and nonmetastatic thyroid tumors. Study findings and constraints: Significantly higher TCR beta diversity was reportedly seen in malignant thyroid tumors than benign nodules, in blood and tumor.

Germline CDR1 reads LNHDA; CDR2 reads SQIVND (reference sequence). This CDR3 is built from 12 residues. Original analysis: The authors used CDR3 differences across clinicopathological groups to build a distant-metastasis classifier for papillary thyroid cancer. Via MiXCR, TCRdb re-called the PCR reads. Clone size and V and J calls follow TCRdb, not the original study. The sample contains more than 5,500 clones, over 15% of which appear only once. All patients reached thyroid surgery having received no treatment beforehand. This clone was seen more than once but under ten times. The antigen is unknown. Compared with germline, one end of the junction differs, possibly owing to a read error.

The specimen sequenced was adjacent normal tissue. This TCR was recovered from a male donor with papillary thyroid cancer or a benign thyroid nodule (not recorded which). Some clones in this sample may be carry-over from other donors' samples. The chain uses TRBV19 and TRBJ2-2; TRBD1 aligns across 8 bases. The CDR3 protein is CASGRMTGELFF. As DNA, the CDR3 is TGTGCCAGTGGCCGGATGACAGGGGAGCTGTTTTTC.